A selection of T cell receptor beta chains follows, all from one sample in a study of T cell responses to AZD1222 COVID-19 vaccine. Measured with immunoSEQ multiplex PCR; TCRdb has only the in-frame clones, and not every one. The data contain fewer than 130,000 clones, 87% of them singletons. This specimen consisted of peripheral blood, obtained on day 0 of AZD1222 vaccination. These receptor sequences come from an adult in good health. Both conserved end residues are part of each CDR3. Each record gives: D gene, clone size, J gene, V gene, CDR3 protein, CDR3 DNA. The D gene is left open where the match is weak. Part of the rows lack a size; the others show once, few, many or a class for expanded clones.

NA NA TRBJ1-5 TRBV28 CASSVPGASNQPQHF TGTGCCAGCAGTGTGCCGGGTGCGAGCAATCAGCCCCAGCATTTT
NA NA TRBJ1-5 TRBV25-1 CASTGDHGQVDSNQPQHF TGTGCCAGCACTGGGGATCATGGTCAGGTGGATAGCAATCAGCCCCAGCATTTT
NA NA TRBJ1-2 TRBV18 CASSPGARELYGYTF TGTGCCAGCTCACCCGGAGCCCGGGAACTCTATGGCTACACCTTC
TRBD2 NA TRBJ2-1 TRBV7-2 CASSSRTSSYNEQFF TGTGCCAGCAGCTCTCGGACTAGCTCCTACAATGAGCAGTTCTTC
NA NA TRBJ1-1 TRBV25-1 CASSEYTGTTEAFF TGTGCCAGCAGTGAATACACAGGGACCACTGAAGCTTTCTTT
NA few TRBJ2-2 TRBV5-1 CASRWGLGGENTGELFF TGCGCCAGCAGATGGGGACTGGGCGGGGAAAACACCGGGGAGCTGTTTTTT
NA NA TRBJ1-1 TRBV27 CASSPARGTEAFF TGTGCCAGCAGTCCCGCTCGGGGCACTGAAGCTTTCTTT
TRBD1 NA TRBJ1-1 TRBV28 CASNTGGPNTEAFF TGTGCCAGCAACACAGGGGGCCCGAACACTGAAGCTTTCTTT
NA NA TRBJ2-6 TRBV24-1 CATSDFSSSGANVLTF TGTGCCACCAGTGACTTCAGCTCCTCTGGGGCCAACGTCCTGACTTTC
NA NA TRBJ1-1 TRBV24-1 CATSDLFPGARERSEAFF TGTGCCACCAGTGATTTGTTTCCAGGGGCGCGAGAAAGGTCTGAAGCTTTCTTT
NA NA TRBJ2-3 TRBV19 CASSMGDSRTDTQYF TGTGCCAGTAGTATGGGGGACTCCCGCACAGATACGCAGTATTTT
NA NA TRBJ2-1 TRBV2 CASSEAPLETGERGGQFF TGTGCCAGCAGTGAAGCTCCCCTAGAGACGGGTGAAAGGGGGGGGCAGTTCTTC
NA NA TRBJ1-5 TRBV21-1 CASSKEGAENDQPQHF TGTGCCAGCAGCAAAGAGGGCGCCGAGAACGATCAGCCCCAGCATTTT
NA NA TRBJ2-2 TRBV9 CASSATNTGELFF TGTGCCAGCAGCGCAACGAACACCGGGGAGCTGTTTTTT
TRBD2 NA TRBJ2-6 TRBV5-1 CASSPDISGSRAGANVLTF TGCGCCAGCAGCCCGGACATTAGCGGGAGTAGGGCTGGGGCCAACGTCCTGACTTTC
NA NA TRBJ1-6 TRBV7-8 CASSLEEAGANSPLHF TGTGCCAGCAGCTTAGAAGAGGCCGGAGCAAATTCACCCCTCCACTTT
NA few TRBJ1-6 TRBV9 CASRGDTYNSPLHF TGTGCCAGCAGAGGTGATACCTATAATTCACCCCTCCACTTT
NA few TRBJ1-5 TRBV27 CASSLLGNQPQHF TGTGCCAGCAGTTTGTTAGGTAATCAGCCCCAGCATTTT
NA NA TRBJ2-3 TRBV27 CASSQNTDTQYF TGTGCCAGCAGTCAGAACACAGATACGCAGTATTTT